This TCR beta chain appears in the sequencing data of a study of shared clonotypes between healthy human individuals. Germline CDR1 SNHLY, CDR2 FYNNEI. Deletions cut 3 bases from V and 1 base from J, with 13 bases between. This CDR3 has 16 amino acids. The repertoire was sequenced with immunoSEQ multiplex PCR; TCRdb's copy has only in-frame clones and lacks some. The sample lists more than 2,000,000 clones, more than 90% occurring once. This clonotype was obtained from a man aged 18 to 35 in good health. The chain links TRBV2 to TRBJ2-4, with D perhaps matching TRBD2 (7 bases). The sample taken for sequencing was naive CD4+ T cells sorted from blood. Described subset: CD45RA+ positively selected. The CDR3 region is CASSEGGPGAKNIQYF. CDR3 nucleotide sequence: TGTGCCAGCAGTGAGGGGGGGCCAGGGGCCAAAAACATTCAGTACTTC.